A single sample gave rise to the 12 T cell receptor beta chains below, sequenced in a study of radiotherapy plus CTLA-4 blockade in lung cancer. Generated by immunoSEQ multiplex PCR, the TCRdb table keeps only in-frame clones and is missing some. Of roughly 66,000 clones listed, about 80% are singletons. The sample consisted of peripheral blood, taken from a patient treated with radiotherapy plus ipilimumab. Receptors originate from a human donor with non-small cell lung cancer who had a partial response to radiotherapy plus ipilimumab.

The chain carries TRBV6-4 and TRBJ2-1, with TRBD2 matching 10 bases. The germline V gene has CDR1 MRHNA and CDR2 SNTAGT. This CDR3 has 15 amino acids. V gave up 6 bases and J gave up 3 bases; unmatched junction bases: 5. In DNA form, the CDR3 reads TGTGCCAGCAGCGAGCGGGAGGGGTTCTACAATGAGCAGTTCTTC. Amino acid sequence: CASSEREGFYNEQFF.

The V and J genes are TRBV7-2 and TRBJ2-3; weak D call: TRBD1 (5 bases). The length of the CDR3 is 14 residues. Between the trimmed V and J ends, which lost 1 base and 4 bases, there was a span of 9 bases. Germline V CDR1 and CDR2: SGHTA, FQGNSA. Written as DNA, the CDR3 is TGTGCCAGCAGCTTAGGGATAGGGGCAGATACGCAGTATTTT. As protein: CASSLGIGADTQYF. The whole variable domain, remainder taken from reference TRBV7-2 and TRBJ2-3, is GAGVSQSPSNKVTEKGKDVELRCDPISGHTALYWYRQSLGQGLEFLIYFQGNSAPDKSGLPSDRFSAERTGGSVSTLTIQRTQQEDSAVYLCASSLGIGADTQYFGPGTRLTVL.

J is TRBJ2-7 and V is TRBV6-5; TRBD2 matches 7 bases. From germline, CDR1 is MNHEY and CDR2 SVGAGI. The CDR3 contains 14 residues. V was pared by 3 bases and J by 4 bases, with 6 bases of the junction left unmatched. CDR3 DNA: TGTGCCAGCAGTTATGGCCAGGGACTATACGAGCAGTACTTC. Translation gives CASSYGQGLYEQYF.

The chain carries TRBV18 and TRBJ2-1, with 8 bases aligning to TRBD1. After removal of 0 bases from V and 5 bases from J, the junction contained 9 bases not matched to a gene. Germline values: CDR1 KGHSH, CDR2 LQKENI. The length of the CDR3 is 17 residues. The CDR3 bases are TGTGCCAGCTCACCACCGAACCGGCAGGGGGCGCACAATGAGCAGTTCTTC. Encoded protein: CASSPPNRQGAHNEQFF.

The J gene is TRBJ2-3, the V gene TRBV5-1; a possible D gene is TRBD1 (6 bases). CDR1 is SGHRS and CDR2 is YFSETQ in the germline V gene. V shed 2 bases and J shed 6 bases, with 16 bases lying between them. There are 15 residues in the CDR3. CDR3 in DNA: TGCGCCAGCAGCTTCTCAGGGGTTAATAGGGATACGCAGTATTTT. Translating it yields CASSFSGVNRDTQYF.

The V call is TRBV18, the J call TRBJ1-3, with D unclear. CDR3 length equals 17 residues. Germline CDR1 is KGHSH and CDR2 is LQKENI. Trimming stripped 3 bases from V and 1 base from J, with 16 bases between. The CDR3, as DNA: TGTGCCAGCTCACCTCTGGCACCCGAGGGTTCTGGAAACACCATATATTTT. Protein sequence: CASSPLAPEGSGNTIYF.

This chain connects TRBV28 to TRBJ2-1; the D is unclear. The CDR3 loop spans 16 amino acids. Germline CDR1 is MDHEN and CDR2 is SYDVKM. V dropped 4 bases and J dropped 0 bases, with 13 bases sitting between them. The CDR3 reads CASSSPRQRSYNEQFF. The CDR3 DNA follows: TGTGCCAGCAGTTCCCCGCGACAACGCTCCTACAATGAGCAGTTCTTC. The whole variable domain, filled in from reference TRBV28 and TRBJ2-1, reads DVKVTQSSRYLVKRTGEKVFLECVQDMDHENMFWYRQDPGLGLRLIYFSYDVKMKEKGDIPEGYSVSREKKERFSLILESASTNQTSMYLCASSSPRQRSYNEQFFGPGTRLTVL.

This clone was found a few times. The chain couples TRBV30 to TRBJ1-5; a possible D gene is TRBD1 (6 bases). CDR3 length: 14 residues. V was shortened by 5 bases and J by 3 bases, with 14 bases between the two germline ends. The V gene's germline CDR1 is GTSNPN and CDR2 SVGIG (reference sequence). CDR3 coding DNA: TGTGCCTGGTCAACCGGGACATCCAATCAGCCCCAGCATTTT. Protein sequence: CAWSTGTSNQPQHF. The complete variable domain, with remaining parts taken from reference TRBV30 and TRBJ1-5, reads SQTIHQWPATLVQPVGSPLSLECTVEGTSNPNLYWYRQAAGRGLQLLFYSVGIGQISSEVPQNLSASRPQDRQFILSSKKLLLSDSGFYLCAWSTGTSNQPQHFGDGTRLSIL.

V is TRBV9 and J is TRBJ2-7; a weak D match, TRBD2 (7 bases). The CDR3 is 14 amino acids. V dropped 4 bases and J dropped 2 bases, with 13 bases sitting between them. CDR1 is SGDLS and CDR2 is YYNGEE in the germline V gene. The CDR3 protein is CASSPRGGPYEQYF. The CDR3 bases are TGTGCCAGCAGCCCAAGGGGGGGGCCCTACGAGCAGTACTTC.

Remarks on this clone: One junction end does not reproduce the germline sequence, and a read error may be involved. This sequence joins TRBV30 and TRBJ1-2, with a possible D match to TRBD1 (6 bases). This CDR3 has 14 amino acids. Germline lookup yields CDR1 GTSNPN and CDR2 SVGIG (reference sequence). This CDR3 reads CAWSHRGANYGHTF. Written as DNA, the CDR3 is TGTGCCTGGAGTCACCGGGGGGCTAACTATGGCCACACCTTC.

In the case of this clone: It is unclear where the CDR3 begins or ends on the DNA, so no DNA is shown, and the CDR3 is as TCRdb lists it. CDR3 residues: CASSFAGTPGSCFF. The chain has TRBV7-9 and TRBJ2-2; TRBD2 reflects the table's D call only, with no check against the DNA. Germline V gene lookup returns CDR1 SEHNR and CDR2 FQNEAQ (reference sequence). From its first to its last residue, the CDR3 has 14 amino acids.

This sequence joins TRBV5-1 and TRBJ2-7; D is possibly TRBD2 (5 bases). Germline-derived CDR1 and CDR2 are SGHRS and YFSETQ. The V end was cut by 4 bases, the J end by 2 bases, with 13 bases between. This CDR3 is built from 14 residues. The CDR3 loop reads CASSLGVTAYEQYF. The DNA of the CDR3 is TGCGCCAGCAGCCTGGGAGTTACCGCCTACGAGCAGTACTTC. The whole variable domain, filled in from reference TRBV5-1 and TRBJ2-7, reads KAGVTQTPRYLIKTRGQQVTLSCSPISGHRSVSWYQQTPGQGLQFLFEYFSETQRNKGNFPGRFSGRQFSNSRSEMNVSTLELGDSALYLCASSLGVTAYEQYFGPGTRLTVT.